This TCR beta chain appears in the sequencing data of a study of PD-L1 blockade in urothelial cancer. Produced via immunoSEQ multiplex PCR; TCRdb's table is partial and in-frame only. The sample consists of fewer than 25,000 clones, about 85% of them appearing once. Time point here: peripheral blood 6 weeks after treatment start. Germline CDR1 SGHTA, CDR2 FQGNSA. CDR3 length equals 14 residues. V shed 2 bases and J shed 8 bases, with 15 bases lying between them. The sample was PBMCs, taken around atezolizumab (anti-PD-L1) treatment. This sequence joins TRBV7-2 and TRBJ1-2; D is ambiguous. This clonotype originated in a man aged 50 or older with urothelial cancer. The CDR3 bases are TGTGCCAGCAGCTTACCGGGCGGGGTGAGGGGCTACACCTTC. It encodes CASSLPGGVRGYTF.